This TCR beta chain was retrieved from a study of beta chain features in type 1 diabetes. Study in general: All samples combined gave about 100 million sorted cells for examination. Overall study findings and caveats: The study found fewer insertions and more deletions at VDJ junctions in type 1 diabetes patients. Among all four CD4+ subsets, Type 1 diabetes patients had TCRB CDR3s that were moderately but significantly shorter.

As to this clone: Its antigen is not identified.

Isolated RNA was reverse transcribed in full, so expressed TCRB transcripts were sequenced. Several million reads were obtained on average from naive, central memory and regulatory T cell samples. Sequenced by immunoSEQ multiplex PCR; TCRdb stores in-frame clones only, minus some. Among under 800,000 clones listed, roughly a sixth were seen once. The TCR sequence derives from a man aged 18 to 35 in good health. Source material: naive CD4+ T cells from blood.

In nucleotides, the CDR3 is TGTGCCAGCAGCTTAAAGGGGACAGGGAACTACGAGCAGTACTTC. This translates into CASSLKGTGNYEQYF. This chain connects TRBV13 to TRBJ2-7, with 9 positions matching TRBD1. J was trimmed by 3 bases and V by 2 bases; bases with no gene match: 5. CDR1 PRHDT and CDR2 FYEKMQ come from the germline V gene (reference sequence). The CDR3 has 15 residues.